What follows is one TCR beta chain and its context. The V gene's germline CDR1 is LNHDA and CDR2 SQIVND (reference sequence). Trimming cost V 4 bases and J 3 bases; bases outside gene matches: 7. The CDR3 extends over 17 amino acids. This sample was included in a study of blood T cell repertoires in COVID-19. Some clones are missing from TCRdb's copy, which holds only in-frame ones; the method was immunoSEQ multiplex PCR. The profile shows about 410,000 clones, about nine tenths of them singletons. This chain connects TRBV19 to TRBJ1-5; 12 bases align to TRBD1. The TCR comes from a woman aged 25-40 years who had recovered from COVID-19. The sequenced sample consisted of PBMCs or T cells enriched from blood (not recorded which). DNA for the CDR3: TGTGCCAGTAGTAGGGGGACAGGGGGCGCAAACAATCAGCCCCAGCATTTT. Its translation: CASSRGTGGANNQPQHF.